The T cell receptor (beta chain) described here comes from a study of CD8 T cells in ankylosing spondylitis. Quantitative barcoded 5'-RACE was used to prepare TCR beta libraries. Each CDR3 protein is one row after TCRdb ran MiXCR on the 5' RACE reads. The sample includes 700,000 to 1,000,000 distinct CDR3 sequences, about 12% of them seen just once. The junction had 12 bases not matched to a gene; V was cut back by 2 bases and J by 7 bases. Germline CDR1 and CDR2: DFQATT and SNEGSKA (reference sequence). The CDR3 covers 16 residues. This clonotype was counted between two and nine times. Its antigen is not known. Points from the study as a whole: Some motif variants were previously reported in reactive arthritis synovial fluid and blood. What seemed typical of ankylosing spondylitis blood was a TCR beta motif built from several highly homologous variants. Reportedly, matched ankylosing spondylitis synovial fluid was significantly enriched for disease-linked clones. Researchers report that disease-linked clones proved CD8+ and relatively rare in peripheral blood.

The clonotype was recovered from a male donor with ankylosing spondylitis. The sequencing input was blood, either unsorted or a sorted T cell fraction (not recorded which). The chain employs TRBV20-1 and TRBJ2-1; 9 positions agree with TRBD2. CDR3 in DNA: TGCAGTGCTAGACCCCTTGTAGCGGGAGTGGGGAATGAGCAGTTCTTC. This translates into CSARPLVAGVGNEQFF.